One and the same sample provided the 23 T cell receptor beta chains below, sequenced in a study of cytomegalovirus exposure and HLA in healthy donors. In the PCR, 60 Vbeta and 13 Jbeta primers were used. Generated by immunoSEQ multiplex PCR, the TCRdb table keeps only in-frame clones and is missing some. The sample contains about 95,000 clones, approximately 85% of which appear only once. The sample was PBMCs. These receptors all stem from a man aged 25-45 years in good health and CMV-seropositive.

The chain couples TRBV10-2 to TRBJ2-1, with TRBD2 matching 13 bases. The CDR3 runs to 13 residues. Germline CDR1 and CDR2: WSHSY and SAAADI. After removal of 10 bases from V and 8 bases from J, the junction contained 5 bases not matched to a gene. Here the CDR3 reads CATSGLAGYEQFF. For the CDR3, the DNA is TGCGCCACCTCGGGACTAGCGGGATATGAGCAGTTCTTC.

The chain uses TRBV6-6 and TRBJ2-5, with D unresolved. V lost 6 bases to trimming and J lost 7 bases, with 15 bases between them. This CDR3 has 13 residues. Germline values: CDR1 MNHNY, CDR2 SVGAGI (reference sequence). The CDR3 coding sequence is TGTGCCAGCAGGTCGTCGGATTTAGCGACCCAGTACTTC. Protein product: CASRSSDLATQYF.

The chain joins TRBV7-2 to TRBJ2-5; 7 bases align to TRBD2. The J call may be incorrect, as the DNA end agrees better with TRBJ2-7. Germline CDR1 is SGHTA and CDR2 is FQGNSA. CDR3 length: 14 amino acids. CDR3 amino acids: CASSPELREYEQYF. DNA for the CDR3: TGTGCCAGCAGCCCGGAGCTGCGGGAGTACGAGCAGTACTTC.

The genes are TRBV7-9 and TRBJ2-7, with 7 nucleotides matching TRBD2. This CDR3 is built from 15 residues. After removal of 2 bases from V and 0 bases from J, the junction contained 4 bases not matched to a gene. CDR1 is SEHNR, CDR2 FQNEAQ, per germline (reference sequence). CDR3 amino acids: CASSLLAGGSYEQYF. The CDR3 coding sequence is TGTGCCAGCAGCTTATTAGCGGGTGGCTCCTACGAGCAGTACTTC.

The chain combines TRBV5-6 with TRBJ1-4; D may be TRBD1 (5 bases). Germline V gene lookup returns CDR1 SGHDT and CDR2 YYEEEE. V lost 2 bases, J lost 3 bases, and 23 bases lay in between. CDR3 length equals 19 residues. In nucleotides, the CDR3 is TGTGCCAGCAGCTTCCTTCATTGGCAGGGAAAAAGTGCTAATGAAAAACTGTTTTTT. This gives the protein CASSFLHWQGKSANEKLFF.

This clone was counted once. This chain joins TRBV30 and TRBJ2-1; 13 nucleotides align to TRBD2. The V gene end was trimmed by 0 bases and the J gene end by 9 bases; junction bases not matched to a gene: 2. Germline lookup yields CDR1 GTSNPN and CDR2 SVGIG (reference sequence). The CDR3 is made up of 14 amino acids. In DNA, the CDR3 is TGTGCCTGGAGTGTACTAGCGGGAGGGGTTGAGCAGTTCTTC. It translates to CAWSVLAGGVEQFF.

The chain uses TRBV27 and TRBJ2-1, with D maybe TRBD1 (5 bases). The V gene's germline CDR1 is MNHEY and CDR2 SMNVEV (reference sequence). V lost 3 bases to trimming and J lost 3 bases, with 12 bases between them. The CDR3 runs 15 residues. The CDR3 sequence is CASSFQGQIYNEQFF. The DNA for the CDR3 is TGTGCCAGCAGTTTCCAAGGACAAATCTACAATGAGCAGTTCTTC.

The V gene is TRBV27, the J gene TRBJ2-1; D gene unclear. The germline V gene encodes CDR1 MNHEY and CDR2 SMNVEV (reference sequence). The length of the CDR3 is 11 residues. V was pared by 5 bases and J by 8 bases, with 7 bases between. The CDR3 DNA is TGTGCCAGCAGTCTCGGTGATGAGCAGTTCTTC. Its translation is CASSLGDEQFF.

The V gene is TRBV6-1, the J gene TRBJ1-4; no definite D call. V lost 5 bases, J lost 6 bases, and 7 bases lay in between. Looked up from germline, CDR1 is MNHNS and CDR2 is SASEGT. This CDR3 spans 12 amino acids. CDR3 loop: CASSRGDEKLFF. The CDR3, as DNA: TGTGCCAGCAGTCGCGGGGATGAAAAACTGTTTTTT.

Of note for this clone: Other DNA variants within this sample encode the same CDR3. The rearrangement joins TRBV6-5 to TRBJ2-3; TRBD2 matches at 12 bases. The ends lost 5 bases at V and 3 bases at J; junction bases unmatched: 3. Germline V CDR1 and CDR2: MNHEY, SVGAGI. The CDR3 has 15 residues. Here the CDR3 DNA reads TGTGCCAGCAGTCCGCTAGCGGGAGGGACAGATACGCAGTATTTT. Encoded protein: CASSPLAGGTDTQYF.

CDR3 protein: CAISETGTSGSGVSYNEQFF. CDR3 nucleotides: TGTGCCATCAGCGAGACTGGGACTAGCGGGAGTGGTGTCTCCTACAATGAGCAGTTCTTC. The genes are TRBV10-3 and TRBJ2-1, with 14 bases lining up with TRBD2. V shed 6 bases, J shed 0 bases, and the junction held 13 bases outside the gene matches. The germline V gene encodes CDR1 ENHRY and CDR2 SYGVKD. CDR3 size: 20 residues.

The chain carries TRBV5-1 and TRBJ2-7, with 7 bases aligning to TRBD2. V was clipped by 3 bases and J by 3 bases; unmatched bases: 6. The CDR3 consists of 14 residues. CDR1 is SGHRS and CDR2 is YFSETQ in the germline V gene. CDR3 coding DNA: TGCGCCAGCAGCTCCCGAAGCGGGAACTACGAGCAGTACTTC. It translates to CASSSRSGNYEQYF.

V and J are TRBV11-2 and TRBJ2-3; 7 bases are shared with TRBD2. Germline CDR1 reads SGHAT; CDR2 reads FQNNGV. Trimming at V came to 0 bases and at J to 0 bases, leaving 0 bases not matched to a gene. This CDR3 is 15 amino acids long. In DNA, the CDR3 is TGTGCCAGCAGCTTAGAGGGAGGGAGCACAGATACGCAGTATTTT. This translates into CASSLEGGSTDTQYF.

The chain recombines TRBV30 with TRBJ1-4; D is ambiguous. Germline V CDR1 and CDR2: GTSNPN, SVGIG (reference sequence). The CDR3 length is 13 residues. Trimming removed 4 bases at V and 7 bases at J, with 13 bases between. The CDR3 loop is CAWTPGSGEKLFF. The CDR3 DNA reads TGTGCCTGGACCCCGGGGAGCGGTGAAAAACTGTTTTTT. The full variable domain, completed using reference TRBV30 and TRBJ1-4, is SQTIHQWPATLVQPVGSPLSLECTVEGTSNPNLYWYRQAAGRGLQLLFYSVGIGQISSEVPQNLSASRPQDRQFILSSKKLLLSDSGFYLCAWTPGSGEKLFFGSGTQLSVL.

In this sample, this clone is medium-sized. This chain connects TRBV10-3 to TRBJ1-3, with a tentative D call TRBD1 (5 bases). The V end lost 6 bases, the J end lost 0 bases, and 6 bases lay between the germline ends. Germline V gene data show CDR1 as ENHRY and CDR2 as SYGVKD. The CDR3 contains 13 residues. CDR3 protein: CAIRDSSGNTIYF. In nucleotides, the CDR3 is TGTGCCATCAGAGACAGCTCTGGAAACACCATATATTTT.

This clone was seen a few times. The chain employs TRBV11-3 and TRBJ1-1, with D hard to call. Germline V gives CDR1 SGHNT, CDR2 YENEEA. The CDR3 extends over 14 amino acids. Trimming removed 1 base at V and 5 bases at J, with 11 bases between. The CDR3 DNA reads TGTGCCAGCAGCTTAGGGCCGGCGGATACTGAAGCTTTCTTT. Translating it yields CASSLGPADTEAFF.

The sample holds one count of this clone. The chain combines TRBV21-1 with TRBJ2-5; TRBD2, as called in the table, went unchecked against the DNA. TRBV21-1 is given as a pseudogene. CDR3 length: 13 residues. The CDR3 region is CASSIPREETQYF. The CDR3 nucleotides read TGTGCCAGCAGCATCCCCCGGGAGGAGACCCAGTACTTC.

The genes are TRBV13 and TRBJ1-4, with a tentative D call TRBD1 (6 bases). Germline V gene data show CDR1 as PRHDT and CDR2 as FYEKMQ (reference sequence). V was trimmed by 5 bases and J by 7 bases, leaving 17 bases between them. CDR3 length: 15 amino acids. The CDR3 sequence: CASSNSRRGSEKLFF. The CDR3 DNA reads TGTGCCAGCAGCAATTCACGCAGGGGAAGTGAAAAACTGTTTTTT.

The V gene is TRBV19, the J gene TRBJ2-7; maybe TRBD2 (6 bases). Germline CDR1 LNHDA, CDR2 SQIVND (reference sequence). The CDR3 totals 14 residues. Trimming shortened V by 3 bases and J by 6 bases, and 15 bases separated the two germline ends. CDR3 bases: TGTGCCAGTAGTATGTTCGGGAGCGGCGGCGAGCAGTACTTC. It encodes CASSMFGSGGEQYF.

The V and J genes are TRBV7-2 and TRBJ2-2, with D possibly being TRBD2 (5 bases). V lost 4 bases, J lost 7 bases, and 22 bases lay in between. Germline CDR1 reads SGHTA; CDR2 reads FQGNSA. The CDR3 loop spans 17 amino acids. The CDR3 protein is CASSSSPGPRAGGELFF. In DNA, the CDR3 is TGTGCCAGCAGCTCATCTCCGGGCCCTCGGGCGGGCGGGGAGCTGTTTTTT. The variable domain in full, completed from reference TRBV7-2 and TRBJ2-2, reads GAGVSQSPSNKVTEKGKDVELRCDPISGHTALYWYRQSLGQGLEFLIYFQGNSAPDKSGLPSDRFSAERTGGSVSTLTIQRTQQEDSAVYLCASSSSPGPRAGGELFFGEGSRLTVL.

The chain has TRBV5-4 and TRBJ1-2; 8 bases agree with TRBD1. CDR1 SGHNT and CDR2 YYREEE come from the germline V gene (reference sequence). The CDR3 sequence is 12 residues long. With 5 bases clipped from V and 10 bases from J, the junction kept 7 bases outside the gene matches. The CDR3: CASRRDRLNYTF. CDR3 nucleotides: TGTGCCAGCAGGCGGGACAGGCTGAACTACACCTTC.

The chain combines TRBV7-6 with TRBJ2-5; D perhaps matches TRBD2 (6 bases). Germline-derived CDR1 and CDR2 are SGHVS and FNYEAQ. V gave up 0 bases and J gave up 4 bases, with 12 bases separating them. The CDR3 has 15 amino acids. CDR3 in DNA: TGTGCCAGCAGCTTAGCGTCGGGAGTCGGAGAGACCCAGTACTTC. This gives the protein CASSLASGVGETQYF.

This rearrangement joins TRBV7-6 to TRBJ2-7; the match to TRBD1 covers 10 bases. The CDR3 contains 18 residues. Per the germline V gene, CDR1 is SGHVS and CDR2 is FNYEAQ. The J segment lost 2 bases and the V segment lost 0 bases, leaving 10 bases of the junction unmatched. CDR3 in amino acids: CASSLARSTGTGAYEQYF. CDR3 nucleotide sequence: TGTGCCAGCAGCTTAGCTAGATCCACCGGGACAGGGGCCTACGAGCAGTACTTC.